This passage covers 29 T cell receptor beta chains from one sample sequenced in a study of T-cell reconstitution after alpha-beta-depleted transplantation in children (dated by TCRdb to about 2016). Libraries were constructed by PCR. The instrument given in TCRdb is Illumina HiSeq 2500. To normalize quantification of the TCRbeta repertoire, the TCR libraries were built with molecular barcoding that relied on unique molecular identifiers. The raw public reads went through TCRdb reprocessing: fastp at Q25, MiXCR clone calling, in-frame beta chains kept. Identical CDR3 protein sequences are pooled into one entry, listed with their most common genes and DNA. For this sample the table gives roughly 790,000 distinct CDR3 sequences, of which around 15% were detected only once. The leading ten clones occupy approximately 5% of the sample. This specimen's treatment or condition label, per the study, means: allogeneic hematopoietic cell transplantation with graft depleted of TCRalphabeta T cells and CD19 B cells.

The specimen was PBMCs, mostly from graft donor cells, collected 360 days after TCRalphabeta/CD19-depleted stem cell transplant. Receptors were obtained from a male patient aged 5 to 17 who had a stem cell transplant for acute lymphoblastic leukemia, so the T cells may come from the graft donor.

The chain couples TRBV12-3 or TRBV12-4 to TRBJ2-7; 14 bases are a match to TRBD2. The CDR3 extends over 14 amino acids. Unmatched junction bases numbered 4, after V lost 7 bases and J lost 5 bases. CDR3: CASNMGLAGDEQYF. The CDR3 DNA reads TGTGCCAGCAACATGGGACTAGCGGGAGACGAGCAGTACTTC.

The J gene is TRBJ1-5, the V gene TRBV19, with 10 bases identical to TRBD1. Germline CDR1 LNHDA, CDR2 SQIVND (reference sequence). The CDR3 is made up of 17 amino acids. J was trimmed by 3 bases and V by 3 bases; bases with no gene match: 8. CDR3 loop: CASSIYRDRGFNQPQHF. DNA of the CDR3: TGTGCCAGTAGTATCTACCGGGACAGGGGTTTCAATCAGCCCCAGCATTTT.

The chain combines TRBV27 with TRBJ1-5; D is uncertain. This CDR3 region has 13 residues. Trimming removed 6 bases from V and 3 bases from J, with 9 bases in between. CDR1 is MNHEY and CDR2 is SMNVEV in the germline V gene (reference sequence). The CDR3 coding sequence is TGTGCCAGCAGGGCAGAGCACAATCAGCCCCAGCATTTT. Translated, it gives CASRAEHNQPQHF.

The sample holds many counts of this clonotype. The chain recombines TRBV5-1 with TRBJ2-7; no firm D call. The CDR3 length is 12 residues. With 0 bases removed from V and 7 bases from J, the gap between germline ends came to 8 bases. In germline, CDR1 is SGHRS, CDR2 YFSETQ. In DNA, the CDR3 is TGCGCCAGCAGCTTGGGGGCGAGTGAGCAGTACTTC. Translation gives CASSLGASEQYF.

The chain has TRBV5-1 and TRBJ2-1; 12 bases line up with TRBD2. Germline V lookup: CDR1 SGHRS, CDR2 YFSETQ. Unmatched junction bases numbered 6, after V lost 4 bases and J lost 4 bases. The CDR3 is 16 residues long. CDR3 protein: CASSPTSGGVYNEQFF. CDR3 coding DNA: TGCGCCAGCAGCCCGACTAGCGGGGGTGTGTACAATGAGCAGTTCTTC.

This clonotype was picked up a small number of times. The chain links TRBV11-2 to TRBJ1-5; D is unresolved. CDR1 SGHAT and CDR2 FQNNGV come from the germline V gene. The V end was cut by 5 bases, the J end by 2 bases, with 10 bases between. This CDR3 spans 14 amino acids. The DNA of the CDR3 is TGTGCCAGCAGCCCCCTGACGGGCAATCAGCCCCAGCATTTT. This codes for CASSPLTGNQPQHF.

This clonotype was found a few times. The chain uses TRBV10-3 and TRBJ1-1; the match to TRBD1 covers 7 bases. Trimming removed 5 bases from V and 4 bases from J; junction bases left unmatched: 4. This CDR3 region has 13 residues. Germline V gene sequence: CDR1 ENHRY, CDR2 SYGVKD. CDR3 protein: CAISFDRATEAFF. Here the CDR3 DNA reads TGTGCCATCAGTTTTGACAGGGCCACTGAAGCTTTCTTT.

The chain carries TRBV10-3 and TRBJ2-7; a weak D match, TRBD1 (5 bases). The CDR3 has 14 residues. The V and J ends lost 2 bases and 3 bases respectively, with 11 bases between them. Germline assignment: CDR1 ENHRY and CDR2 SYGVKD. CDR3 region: CAISESDRYYEQYF. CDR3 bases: TGTGCCATCAGTGAGAGTGACAGATACTACGAGCAGTACTTC.

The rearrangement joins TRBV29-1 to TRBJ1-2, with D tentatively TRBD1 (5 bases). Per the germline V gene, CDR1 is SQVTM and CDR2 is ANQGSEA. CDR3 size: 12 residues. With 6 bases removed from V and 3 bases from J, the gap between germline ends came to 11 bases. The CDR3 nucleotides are TGCAGCGTCCCCACAGGCTACTATGGCTACACCTTC. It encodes CSVPTGYYGYTF.

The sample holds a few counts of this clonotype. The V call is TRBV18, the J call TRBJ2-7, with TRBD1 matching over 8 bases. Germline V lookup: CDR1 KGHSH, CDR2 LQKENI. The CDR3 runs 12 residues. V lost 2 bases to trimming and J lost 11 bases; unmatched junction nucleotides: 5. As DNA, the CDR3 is TGTGCCAGCTCACCATGGCAGGGGGCAGAGTACTTC. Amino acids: CASSPWQGAEYF.

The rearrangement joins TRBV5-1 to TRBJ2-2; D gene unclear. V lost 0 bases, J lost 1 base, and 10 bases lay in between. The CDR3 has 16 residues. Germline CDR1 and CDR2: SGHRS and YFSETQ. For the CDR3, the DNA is TGCGCCAGCAGCTTGGCAAGTCGGGTGAACACCGGGGAGCTGTTTTTT. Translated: CASSLASRVNTGELFF. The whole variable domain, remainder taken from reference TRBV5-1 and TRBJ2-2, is KAGVTQTPRYLIKTRGQQVTLSCSPISGHRSVSWYQQTPGQGLQFLFEYFSETQRNKGNFPGRFSGRQFSNSRSEMNVSTLELGDSALYLCASSLASRVNTGELFFGEGSRLTVL.

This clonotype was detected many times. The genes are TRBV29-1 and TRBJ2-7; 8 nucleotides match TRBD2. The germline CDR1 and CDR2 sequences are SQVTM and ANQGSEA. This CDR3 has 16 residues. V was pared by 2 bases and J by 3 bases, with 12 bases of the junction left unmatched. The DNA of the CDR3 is TGCAGCGTTGAATTCCACAGGTCGGGGGGGAACTACGAGCAGTACTTC. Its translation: CSVEFHRSGGNYEQYF.

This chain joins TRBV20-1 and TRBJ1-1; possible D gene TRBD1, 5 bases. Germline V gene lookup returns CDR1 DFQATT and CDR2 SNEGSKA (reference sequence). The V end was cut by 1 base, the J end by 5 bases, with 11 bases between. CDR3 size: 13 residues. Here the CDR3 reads CSARGQGITEAFF. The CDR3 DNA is TGCAGTGCTAGAGGGCAGGGAATAACTGAAGCTTTCTTT.

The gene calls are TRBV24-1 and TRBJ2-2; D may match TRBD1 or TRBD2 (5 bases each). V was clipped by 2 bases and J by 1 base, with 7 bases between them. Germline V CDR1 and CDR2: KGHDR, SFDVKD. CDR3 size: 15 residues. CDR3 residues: CATSDWDGNTGELFF. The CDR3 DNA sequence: TGTGCCACCAGTGATTGGGACGGGAACACCGGGGAGCTGTTTTTT.

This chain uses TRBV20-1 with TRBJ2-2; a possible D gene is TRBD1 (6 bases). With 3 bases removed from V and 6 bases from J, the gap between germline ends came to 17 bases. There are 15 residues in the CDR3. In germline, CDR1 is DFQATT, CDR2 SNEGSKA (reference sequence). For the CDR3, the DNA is TGCAGTGCTAGGCCATTGACAGGCCTGGCCGGGGAGCTGTTTTTT. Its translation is CSARPLTGLAGELFF.

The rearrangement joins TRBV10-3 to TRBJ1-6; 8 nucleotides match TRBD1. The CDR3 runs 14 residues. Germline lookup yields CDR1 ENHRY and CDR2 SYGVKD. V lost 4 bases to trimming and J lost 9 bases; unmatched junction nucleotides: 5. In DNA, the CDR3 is TGTGCCATCAGTGCACAGGGGGTGGGTTCACCCCTCCACTTT. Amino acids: CAISAQGVGSPLHF.

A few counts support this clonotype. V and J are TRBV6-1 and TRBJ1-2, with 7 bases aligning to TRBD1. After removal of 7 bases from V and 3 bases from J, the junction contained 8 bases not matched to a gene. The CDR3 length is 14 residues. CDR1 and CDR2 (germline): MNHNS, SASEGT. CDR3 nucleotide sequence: TGTGCCAGCAAAAAGGACAGGACCTACTATGGCTACACCTTC. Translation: CASKKDRTYYGYTF.

This chain's CDR3 is CASSPTTYAAGDQDTQYF. Written as DNA, the CDR3 is TGTGCCAGCAGTCCGACCACATACGCAGCGGGAGACCAAGATACGCAGTATTTT. The chain has TRBV12-3 or TRBV12-4 and TRBJ2-3; 8 nucleotides match TRBD2. This CDR3 is 18 amino acids long. After removal of 5 bases from V and 5 bases from J, the junction contained 18 bases not matched to a gene.

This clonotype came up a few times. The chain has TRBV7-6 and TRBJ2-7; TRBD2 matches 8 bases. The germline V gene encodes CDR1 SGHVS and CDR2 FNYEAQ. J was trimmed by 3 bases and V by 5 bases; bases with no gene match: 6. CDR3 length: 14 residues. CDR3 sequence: CASSQFGTSYEQYF. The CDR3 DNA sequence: TGTGCCAGCAGCCAATTCGGGACTAGCTACGAGCAGTACTTC.

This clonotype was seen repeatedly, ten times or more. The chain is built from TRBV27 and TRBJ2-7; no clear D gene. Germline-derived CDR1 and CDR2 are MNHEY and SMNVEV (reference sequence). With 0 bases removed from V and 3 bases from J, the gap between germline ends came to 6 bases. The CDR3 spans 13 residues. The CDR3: CASSLSGHYEQYF. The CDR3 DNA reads TGTGCCAGCAGTTTATCTGGCCACTACGAGCAGTACTTC.

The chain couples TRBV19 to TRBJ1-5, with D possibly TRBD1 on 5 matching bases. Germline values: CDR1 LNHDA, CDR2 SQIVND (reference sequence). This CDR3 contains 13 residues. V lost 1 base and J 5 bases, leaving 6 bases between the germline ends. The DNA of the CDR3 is TGTGCCAGTAGTATAGGCAGGGATCAGCCCCAGCATTTT. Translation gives CASSIGRDQPQHF.

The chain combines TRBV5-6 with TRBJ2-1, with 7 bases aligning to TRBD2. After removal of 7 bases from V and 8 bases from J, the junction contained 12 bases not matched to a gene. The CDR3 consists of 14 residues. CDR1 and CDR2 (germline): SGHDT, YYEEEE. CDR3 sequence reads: CASGYYSGWDEQFF. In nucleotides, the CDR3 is TGTGCCAGCGGATACTATAGCGGGTGGGATGAGCAGTTCTTC.

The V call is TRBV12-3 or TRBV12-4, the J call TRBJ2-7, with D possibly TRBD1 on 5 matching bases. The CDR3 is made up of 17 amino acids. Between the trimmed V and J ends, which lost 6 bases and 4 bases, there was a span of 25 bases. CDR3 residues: CASSPRFANRQKYEQYF. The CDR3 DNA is TGTGCCAGCAGCCCACGCTTTGCTAATAGACAGAAATACGAGCAGTACTTC.

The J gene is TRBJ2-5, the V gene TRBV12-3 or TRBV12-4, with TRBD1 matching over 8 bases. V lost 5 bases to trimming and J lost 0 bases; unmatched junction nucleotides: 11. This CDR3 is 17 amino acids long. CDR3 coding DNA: TGTGCCAGCAGTCCCGGGACAGGAATGCTGTACCAAGAGACCCAGTACTTC. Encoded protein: CASSPGTGMLYQETQYF.

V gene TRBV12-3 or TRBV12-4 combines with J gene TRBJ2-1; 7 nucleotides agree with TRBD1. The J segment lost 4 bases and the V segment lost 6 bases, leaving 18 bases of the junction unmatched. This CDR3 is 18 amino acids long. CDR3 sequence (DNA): TGTGCCAGCAGCCCTGTTGGTCCGGGTGACAGGGCGTACAATGAGCAGTTCTTC. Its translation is CASSPVGPGDRAYNEQFF.

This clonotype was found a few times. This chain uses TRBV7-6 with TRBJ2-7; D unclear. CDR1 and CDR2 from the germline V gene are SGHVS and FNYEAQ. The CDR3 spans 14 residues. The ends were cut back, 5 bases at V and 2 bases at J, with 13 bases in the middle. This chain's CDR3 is CASSLADVAYEQYF. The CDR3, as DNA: TGTGCCAGCAGCCTGGCGGACGTGGCCTACGAGCAGTACTTC.

CDR3 in DNA: TGTGCCAGCAGCGGAACAGGGGGCCCCTACAATGAGCAGTTCTTC. Translation gives CASSGTGGPYNEQFF. This chain joins TRBV6-6 and TRBJ2-1; TRBD1 matches at 9 bases. The CDR3 is 15 amino acids. Germline values: CDR1 MNHNY, CDR2 SVGAGI (reference sequence). Trimming at V came to 6 bases and at J to 2 bases, leaving 5 bases not matched to a gene.

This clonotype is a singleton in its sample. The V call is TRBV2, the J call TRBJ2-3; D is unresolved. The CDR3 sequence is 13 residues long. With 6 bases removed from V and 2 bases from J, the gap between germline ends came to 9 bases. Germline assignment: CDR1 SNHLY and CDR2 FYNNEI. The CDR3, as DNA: TGTGCCAGCAGCGTTTACTCCACAGATACGCAGTATTTT. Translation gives CASSVYSTDTQYF.

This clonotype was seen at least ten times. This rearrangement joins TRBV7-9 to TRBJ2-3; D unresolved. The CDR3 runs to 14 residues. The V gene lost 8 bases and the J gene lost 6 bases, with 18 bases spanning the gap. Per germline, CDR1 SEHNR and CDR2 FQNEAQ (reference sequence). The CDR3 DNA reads TGTGCCAGCGGCCTTACCGGTGGAAGTGATACGCAGTATTTT. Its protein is CASGLTGGSDTQYF.